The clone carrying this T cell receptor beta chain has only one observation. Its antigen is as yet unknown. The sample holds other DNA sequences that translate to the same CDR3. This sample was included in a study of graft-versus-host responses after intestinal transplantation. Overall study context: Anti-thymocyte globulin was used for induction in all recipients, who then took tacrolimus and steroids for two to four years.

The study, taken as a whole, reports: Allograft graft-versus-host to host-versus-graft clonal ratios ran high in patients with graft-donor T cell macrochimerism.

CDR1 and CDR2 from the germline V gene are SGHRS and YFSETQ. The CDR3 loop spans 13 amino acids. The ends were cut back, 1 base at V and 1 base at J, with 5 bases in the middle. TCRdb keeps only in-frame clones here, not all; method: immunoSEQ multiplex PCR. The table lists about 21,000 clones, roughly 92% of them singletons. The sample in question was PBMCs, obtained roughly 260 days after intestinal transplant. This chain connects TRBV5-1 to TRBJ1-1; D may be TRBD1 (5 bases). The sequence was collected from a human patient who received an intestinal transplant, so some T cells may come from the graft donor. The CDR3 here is CASSLQGNTEAFF. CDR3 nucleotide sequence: TGCGCCAGCAGCTTGCAGGGGAACACTGAAGCTTTCTTT.